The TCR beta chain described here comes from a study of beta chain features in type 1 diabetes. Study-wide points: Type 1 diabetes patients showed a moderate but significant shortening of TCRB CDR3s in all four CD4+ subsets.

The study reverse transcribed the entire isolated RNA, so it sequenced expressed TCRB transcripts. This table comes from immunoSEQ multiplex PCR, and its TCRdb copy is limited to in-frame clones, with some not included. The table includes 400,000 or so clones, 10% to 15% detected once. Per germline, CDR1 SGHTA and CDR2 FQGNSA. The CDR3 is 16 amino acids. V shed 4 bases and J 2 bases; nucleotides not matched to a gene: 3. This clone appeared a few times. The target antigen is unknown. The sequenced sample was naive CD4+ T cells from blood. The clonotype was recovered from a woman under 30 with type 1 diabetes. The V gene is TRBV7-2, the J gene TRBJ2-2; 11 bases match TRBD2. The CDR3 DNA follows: TGTGCCAGCAGCTCCGGGACTAGCGGAAACACCGGGGAGCTGTTTTTT. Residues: CASSSGTSGNTGELFF.